The 9 T cell receptor beta chains given below trace back to one sample, sequenced in a study of beta chain features in type 1 diabetes. Of the isolated RNA, all was reverse transcribed, and so the sequenced material was expressed TCRB transcripts. Profiling relied on immunoSEQ multiplex PCR, and the TCRdb table lists in-frame clones only, not all of them. The sample lists a few hundred thousand clones, roughly a tenth occurring once. The sample comprised central memory CD4+ T cells from blood. The receptor source for this set is a man between 18 and 29 years old in good health.

This chain uses TRBV29-1 with TRBJ1-1; weak D call: TRBD1 (6 bases). Trimming shortened V by 4 bases and J by 1 base, and 13 bases separated the two germline ends. This CDR3 spans 14 amino acids. In germline, CDR1 is SQVTM, CDR2 ANQGSEA. CDR3: CSVAWGATNTEAFF. The CDR3 DNA reads as TGCAGCGTTGCGTGGGGGGCGACGAACACTGAAGCTTTCTTT.

This sequence joins TRBV11-2 and TRBJ2-3, with D perhaps TRBD1 or TRBD2 (5 bases each). This CDR3 is 12 amino acids long. V lost 6 bases, J lost 5 bases, and 9 bases lay in between. Per germline, CDR1 SGHAT and CDR2 FQNNGV. CDR3 region: CASRGGGDTQYF. The CDR3, as DNA: TGTGCCAGCAGGGGTGGGGGAGATACGCAGTATTTT.

This clone occurred a few times. This chain connects TRBV5-1 to TRBJ1-1, with unresolved D. With 1 base removed from V and 1 base from J, the gap between germline ends came to 11 bases. Germline values: CDR1 SGHRS, CDR2 YFSETQ. CDR3 length: 15 amino acids. CDR3 coding DNA: TGCGCCAGCAGCTTGTGGACGGCGACGAACACTGAAGCTTTCTTT. Residues: CASSLWTATNTEAFF.

This clone was detected a few times. A read error is possible here, since a much larger clone lies one base away. Other DNA variants within this sample encode the same CDR3. The rearrangement uses TRBV5-1 and TRBJ2-7, with D uncertain. The germline V gene encodes CDR1 SGHRS and CDR2 YFSETQ. V lost 0 bases and J lost 0, with 4 bases in between. The CDR3 runs to 13 residues. This CDR3 reads CASSLEGSYEQYF. In nucleotides, the CDR3 is TGCGCCAGCAGCTTGGAGGGCTCCTACGAGCAGTACTTC.

This chain links TRBV18 with TRBJ2-7; D gene unclear. The germline CDR1 and CDR2 sequences are KGHSH and LQKENI. V was pared by 3 bases and J by 2 bases, with 2 bases between. CDR3 length: 11 residues. Here the CDR3 reads CASSPAYEQYF. Here the CDR3 DNA reads TGTGCCAGCTCACCCGCCTACGAGCAGTACTTC.

This clone came up a few times. The CDR3: CASSLGFTASYNEQFF. The DNA for the CDR3 is TGTGCCAGCAGCTTGGGCTTCACGGCCTCCTACAATGAGCAGTTCTTC. The chain is built from TRBV5-4 and TRBJ2-1; D unresolved. V gave up 0 bases and J gave up 0 bases, with 10 bases separating them. The CDR3 has 16 residues. Germline CDR1 reads SGHNT; CDR2 reads YYREEE (reference sequence).

This CDR3 reads CATSARGETQYF. CDR3 bases: TGTGCCACCAGCGCCCGGGGGGAGACCCAGTACTTC. V and J are TRBV15 and TRBJ2-5; D is possibly TRBD2 (6 bases). Trimming pared 5 bases from V and 5 bases from J, leaving 9 bases between. The CDR3 covers 12 residues. Per the germline V gene, CDR1 is LNHNV and CDR2 is YYDKDF (reference sequence).

This clone came up a few times. DNA for the CDR3: TGTGCCAGCTCACCACGGGAGGAGGCGATCGAGCAGTACTTC. Residues: CASSPREEAIEQYF. This chain uses TRBV18 with TRBJ2-7; D possibly corresponds to TRBD2 (6 bases). Trimming cost V 1 base and J 6 bases, with 13 bases left between them. Germline lookup yields CDR1 KGHSH and CDR2 LQKENI. The CDR3 sequence is 14 residues long.

This clone was counted a few times. J is TRBJ2-7 and V is TRBV4-3; no clear D gene. The germline gives CDR1 LGHNA, CDR2 YSLEER. Trimming took 1 base from V and 1 from J, leaving 11 bases between them. There are 15 residues in the CDR3. The CDR3 region has the DNA TGCGCCAGCAGCCAAGGGTTCAGCGCATCCTACGAGCAGTACTTC. As protein: CASSQGFSASYEQYF.